One T cell receptor (beta chain) is described in this entry. Its antigen is unknown. The sample is drawn from a study of T cell responses to AZD1222 COVID-19 vaccine. Study as a whole: Combined were second doses at about 4 or about 12 weeks. Overall study results and limits: Sampling captured repertoires only after the peak T cell response. CD4 TCRs linked to vaccination spanned spike, dominating at 160-218 and 743-854. White British people made up most donors, females outnumbered males, and clonal diversity was possibly underestimated.

Trimming shortened V by 0 bases and J by 0 bases, and 10 bases separated the two germline ends. Germline V gene data show CDR1 as SGHNT and CDR2 as YYREEE (reference sequence). CDR3 length equals 16 residues. Assay used: immunoSEQ multiplex PCR; TCRdb lists only in-frame clones, some missing. The sample records some 130,000 clones, around 84% being singletons. This specimen consisted of peripheral blood, obtained on day 0 of AZD1222 vaccination. This clonotype was obtained from an adult in good health. The gene calls are TRBV5-4 and TRBJ2-1; the D is unclear. The CDR3 here is CASSLETMASYNEQFF. The CDR3 coding sequence is TGTGCCAGCAGCTTGGAAACGATGGCCTCCTACAATGAGCAGTTCTTC. Filled out from reference TRBV5-4 and TRBJ2-1, the complete variable domain reads ETGVTQSPTHLIKTRGQQVTLRCSSQSGHNTVSWYQQALGQGPQFIFQYYREEENGRGNFPPRFSGLQFPNYSSELNVNALELDDSALYLCASSLETMASYNEQFFGPGTRLTVL.